This passage covers 17 T cell receptor beta chains from one sample sequenced in a study of Ad26.COV2.S vaccination and SARS-CoV-2 variants. As for treatment: some 19 received Ad26.COV2.S at low or high dose, single or two shots; about 5 received placebo; per-sample allocation not given. Sampling happened 63 days after the first vaccine or placebo injection. Measured with immunoSEQ multiplex PCR; TCRdb has only the in-frame clones, and not every one. The repertoire consists of approximately 410,000 clones, with 92% occurring once and the leading ten covering approximately 1.7%. This sample comprised peripheral blood, obtained in a trial of Ad26.COV2.S vaccine versus placebo. Receptors were obtained from a person between 18 and 65 years old who received the Ad26.COV2.S COVID-19 vaccine or a placebo.

V gene TRBV6-5 combines with J gene TRBJ2-7; D perhaps matches TRBD1 (6 bases). Germline assignment: CDR1 MNHEY and CDR2 SVGAGI. The CDR3 has 14 amino acids. V was pared by 3 bases and J by 3 bases, with 12 bases between. The CDR3 spells CASSYGRGGYEQYF. In DNA form, the CDR3 reads TGTGCCAGCAGTTATGGCAGGGGTGGCTACGAGCAGTACTTC.

This clone has only one observation. The gene calls are TRBV11-3 and TRBJ2-2; D gene unclear. V was cut by 3 bases and J by 4 bases, with 6 bases left in between. The V gene's germline CDR1 is SGHNT and CDR2 YENEEA. This CDR3 region has 13 residues. CDR3: CASSFDLTGELFF. CDR3 nucleotides: TGTGCCAGCAGCTTCGACCTCACCGGGGAGCTGTTTTTT.

The chain couples TRBV28 to TRBJ2-7, with 9 bases that match TRBD1. From germline, CDR1 is MDHEN and CDR2 SYDVKM. V shed 6 bases and J 4 bases; nucleotides not matched to a gene: 13. This CDR3 is 16 amino acids long. The CDR3 here is CASRTDRGIGIYEQYF. The CDR3 DNA is TGTGCCAGCAGGACCGACAGGGGGATAGGTATTTACGAGCAGTACTTC.

The J gene is TRBJ2-6, the V gene TRBV9, with a weak D call TRBD1 (5 bases). The CDR3 is made up of 17 amino acids. V was trimmed by 0 bases and J by 4 bases, leaving 14 bases between them. Germline CDR1 SGDLS, CDR2 YYNGEE. Here the CDR3 reads CASSVGTRGSGANVLTF. The CDR3 nucleotides are TGTGCCAGCAGCGTAGGGACAAGGGGTTCAGGGGCCAACGTCCTGACTTTC.

The chain has TRBV6-2 or TRBV6-3 and TRBJ2-2; D is undetermined. Trimming pared 2 bases from V and 4 bases from J, leaving 11 bases between. This CDR3 is 15 amino acids long. CDR1 and CDR2 (germline): MNHEY, SVGEGT. CDR3 nucleotides: TGTGCCAGCAGTTACCAGAGAGCTCTCACCGGGGAGCTGTTTTTT. It yields the protein CASSYQRALTGELFF.

The genes are TRBV7-9 and TRBJ1-3; 9 bases align to TRBD1. Germline V lookup: CDR1 SEHNR, CDR2 FQNEAQ (reference sequence). The CDR3 contains 16 residues. V was clipped by 0 bases and J by 2 bases; unmatched bases: 2. The CDR3 DNA reads TGTGCCAGCAGCTTAGCGCGACAGGGGGCTGGAAACACCATATATTTT. Its translation is CASSLARQGAGNTIYF.

The chain links TRBV7-9 to TRBJ1-1; 7 nucleotides match TRBD1. The CDR3 consists of 16 residues. In germline, CDR1 is SEHNR, CDR2 FQNEAQ (reference sequence). V was pared by 5 bases and J by 10 bases, with 19 bases of the junction left unmatched. This chain's CDR3 is CASSLGPGGIAGGAFF. The CDR3 DNA is TGTGCCAGCAGCCTCGGACCAGGGGGGATCGCAGGAGGAGCTTTCTTT.

The gene calls are TRBV30 and TRBJ2-7; D is possibly TRBD2 (5 bases). The V gene's germline CDR1 is GTSNPN and CDR2 SVGIG (reference sequence). The germline V and J ends were trimmed by 1 base and 7 bases, with 5 bases remaining between them. This CDR3 spans 10 amino acids. Written as DNA, the CDR3 is TGTGCCTGGAGTGGAGGGGAGCAGTACTTC. It yields the protein CAWSGGEQYF.

This chain joins TRBV19 and TRBJ2-2; a weak D match, TRBD1 (6 bases). The CDR3 loop spans 13 amino acids. The V gene lost 4 bases and the J gene lost 7 bases, with 10 bases spanning the gap. The germline gives CDR1 LNHDA, CDR2 SQIVND (reference sequence). In nucleotides, the CDR3 is TGTGCCAGTAGTAAACAGGGAATCGGGGAGCTGTTTTTT. This translates into CASSKQGIGELFF. Drawing the rest from reference TRBV19 and TRBJ2-2, the complete variable domain is DGGITQSPKYLFRKEGQNVTLSCEQNLNHDAMYWYRQDPGQGLRLIYYSQIVNDFQKGDIAEGYSVSREKKESFPLTVTSAQKNPTAFYLCASSKQGIGELFFGEGSRLTVL.

The chain employs TRBV19 and TRBJ2-5; 9 bases line up with TRBD2. The V and J ends lost 7 bases and 3 bases, in that order; junction bases with no gene match: 9. CDR3 length: 15 amino acids. Germline values: CDR1 LNHDA, CDR2 SQIVND (reference sequence). CDR3 in amino acids: CASTSGVRGEETQYF. CDR3 in DNA: TGTGCCAGTACTAGCGGGGTGAGAGGTGAAGAGACCCAGTACTTC.

This chain uses TRBV28 with TRBJ2-3; TRBD2 matches at 10 bases. The CDR3 extends over 17 amino acids. The ends lost 5 bases at V and 0 bases at J; junction bases unmatched: 8. Germline lookup yields CDR1 MDHEN and CDR2 SYDVKM. CDR3 loop: CASSPNTSGTSTDTQYF. The CDR3 nucleotides read TGTGCCAGCAGTCCCAATACTAGCGGGACTAGCACAGATACGCAGTATTTT.

The rearrangement uses TRBV10-3 and TRBJ2-3; 7 bases agree with TRBD2. Germline V gene lookup returns CDR1 ENHRY and CDR2 SYGVKD. The V gene end was trimmed by 10 bases and the J gene end by 1 base; junction bases not matched to a gene: 2. This CDR3 comprises 12 residues. In DNA, the CDR3 is TGTGCCACCGCGGGGGGCACAGATACGCAGTATTTT. Residues: CATAGGTDTQYF.

The DNA for the CDR3 is TGTGCCAGCAGTTCCGGGACGGCTAACTATGGCTACACCTTC. Translation gives CASSSGTANYGYTF. V and J are TRBV28 and TRBJ1-2, with D possibly being TRBD1 (5 bases). Germline values: CDR1 MDHEN, CDR2 SYDVKM. The CDR3 runs 14 residues. Trimming cost V 4 bases and J 0 bases, with 9 bases left between them.

Of note for this clone: The same CDR3 also results from other DNA sequences found in this sample. The V call is TRBV6-5, the J call TRBJ1-5; D may be TRBD1 (5 bases). Germline values: CDR1 MNHEY, CDR2 SVGAGI. Trimming removed 7 bases at V and 4 bases at J, with 11 bases between. The CDR3 sequence is 13 residues long. CDR3 bases: TGTGCCAGCACTCAGGGAGGGAATCAGCCCCAGCATTTT. This translates into CASTQGGNQPQHF.

The gene calls are TRBV15 and TRBJ2-3; D perhaps matches TRBD1 (6 bases). V was cut by 11 bases and J by 4 bases, with 19 bases left in between. CDR1 and CDR2 from the germline V gene are LNHNV and YYDKDF (reference sequence). The CDR3 is made up of 14 amino acids. The CDR3 sequence is CASKAREGADTQYF. CDR3 DNA sequence: TGTGCCTCCAAAGCTAGAGAGGGGGCAGATACGCAGTATTTT.

This sequence joins TRBV5-1 and TRBJ2-5, with TRBD2 identical over 9 bases. After removal of 0 bases from V and 3 bases from J, the junction contained 9 bases not matched to a gene. There are 17 residues in the CDR3. Germline assignment: CDR1 SGHRS and CDR2 YFSETQ. The CDR3 bases are TGCGCCAGCAGCTTGGGGCTTAGCGGGGGTCGTGAAGAGACCCAGTACTTC. Encoded protein: CASSLGLSGGREETQYF.

The gene calls are TRBV12-2 and TRBJ2-5; the DNA was not compared with TRBD2, the D call given in the table. TRBV12-2 is deemed a pseudogene. The CDR3 covers 19 residues. The DNA of the CDR3 is TGTGCAAGTCGCTTACAGGGACTAGCGGGGGCCAGAAGGCAAGAGACCCAGTACTTC. Translated, it gives CASRLQGLAGARRQETQYF.